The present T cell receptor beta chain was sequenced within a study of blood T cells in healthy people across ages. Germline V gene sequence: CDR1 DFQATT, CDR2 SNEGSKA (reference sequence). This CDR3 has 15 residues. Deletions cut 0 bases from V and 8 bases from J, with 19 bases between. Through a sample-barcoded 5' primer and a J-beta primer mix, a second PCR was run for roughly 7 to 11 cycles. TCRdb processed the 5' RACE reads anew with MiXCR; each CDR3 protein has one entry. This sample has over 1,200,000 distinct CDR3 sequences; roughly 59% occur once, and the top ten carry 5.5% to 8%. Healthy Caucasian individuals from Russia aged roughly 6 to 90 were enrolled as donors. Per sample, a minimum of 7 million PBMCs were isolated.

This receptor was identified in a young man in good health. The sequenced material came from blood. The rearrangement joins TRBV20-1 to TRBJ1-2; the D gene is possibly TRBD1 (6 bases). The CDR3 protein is CSARDYHREVGGYTF. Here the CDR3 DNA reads TGCAGTGCTAGAGATTACCACAGGGAGGTTGGGGGCTACACCTTC.